In its sample, the clone carrying this TCR beta chain was seen many times. What it binds is not known. The CDR3 sequence is 14 residues long. The V end lost 1 base, the J end lost 1 base, and 7 bases lay between the germline ends. Germline V lookup: CDR1 SGHTA, CDR2 FQGNSA. CD4 T cells were positively selected, then CD8 T cells from the CD4-negative fraction. The record originates from a study of naive and memory T cell subsets. Study findings and constraints: From naive to CM, EM and EMRA, diversity decreased and Gini increased. Findings for naive and memory subsets could not be checked against ground truth. Especially in CD8 cells, naive repertoires contained a few larger clonotypes, possibly CD45RA-re-expressing memory cells.

An equimolar mix of two oligonucleotides served as the beta constant-region primer for TRBC1 and TRBC2. The ligated cDNA underwent four PCR rounds using SP2 and nested alpha and beta constant-region primers. Ligation attached a single-stranded oligonucleotide with a 12-nucleotide UMI and the SP2 primer to the cDNA 3' end. TCRdb independently ran MiXCR on the UMI-ligation and nested PCR reads; one entry per CDR3 protein. This sample has roughly 140,000 distinct CDR3 sequences, with approximately 20% found just once. The sequence was obtained from a human donor in good health. What was sequenced was naive CD8+ T cells from blood. The rearrangement uses TRBV7-2 and TRBJ1-1; D unresolved. The CDR3 loop is CASSLEPGNTEAFF. CDR3 in DNA: TGTGCCAGCAGCTTAGAGCCAGGGAACACTGAAGCTTTCTTT.